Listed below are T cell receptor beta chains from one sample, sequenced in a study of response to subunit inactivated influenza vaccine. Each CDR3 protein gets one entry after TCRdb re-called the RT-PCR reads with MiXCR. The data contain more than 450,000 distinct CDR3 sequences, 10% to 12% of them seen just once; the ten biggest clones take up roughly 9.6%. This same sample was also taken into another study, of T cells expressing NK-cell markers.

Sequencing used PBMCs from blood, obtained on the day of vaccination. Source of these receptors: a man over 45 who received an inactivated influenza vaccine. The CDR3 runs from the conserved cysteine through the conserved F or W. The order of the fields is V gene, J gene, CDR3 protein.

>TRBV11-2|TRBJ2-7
CASSLDNPPPYEQYF
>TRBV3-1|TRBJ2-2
CASSQVGAHGELFF
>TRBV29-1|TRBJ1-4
CSVDGQTNEKLFF
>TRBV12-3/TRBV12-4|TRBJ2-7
CASSLKAGDGPYEQYF
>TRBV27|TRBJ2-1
CASQRLADNNEQFF
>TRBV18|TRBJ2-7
CASSPPGAAYEQYF
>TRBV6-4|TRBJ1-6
CASSDAGTSNSPLHF
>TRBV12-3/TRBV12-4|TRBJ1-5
CASSPEINQPQHF
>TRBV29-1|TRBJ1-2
CSVEGSLHYGYTF
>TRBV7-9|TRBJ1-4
CASSFGFIAGGNEKLFF
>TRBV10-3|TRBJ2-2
CAISESPGELFF
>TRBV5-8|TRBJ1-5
CASSLEVTNQPQHF
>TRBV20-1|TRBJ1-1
CSAWINTEAFF
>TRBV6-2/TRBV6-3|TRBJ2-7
CASLGQGAYEQYF
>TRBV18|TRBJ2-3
CASSPGTGGRTDTQYF
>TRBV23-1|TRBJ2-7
CASTSKDREKSYEQYF
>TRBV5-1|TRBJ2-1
CASSLSGTGKLDEQFF
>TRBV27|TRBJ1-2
CASTPSLGYGYTF
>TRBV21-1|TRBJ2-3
CASTQPGQGLAIIDTQYF
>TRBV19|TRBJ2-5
CASSRGVAGRSETQYF
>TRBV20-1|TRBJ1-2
CSARDLGSVIGYTF
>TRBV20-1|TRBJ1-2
CSARPEPGRPNWGYTF
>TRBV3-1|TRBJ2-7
CASSQTPDRGTYEQYF
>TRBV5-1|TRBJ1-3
CASRWGQGTSGNTIYF
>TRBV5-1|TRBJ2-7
CASSFLTGEAYEQYF
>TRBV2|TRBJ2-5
CASDYRGTGQETQYF
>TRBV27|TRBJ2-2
CASSFIGTVPGELFF
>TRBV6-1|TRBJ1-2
CASSPSDSYYGYTF
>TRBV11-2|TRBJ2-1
CASSLSEGSEQFF
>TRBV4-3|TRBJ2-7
CASSQDLGDWGSEQYF
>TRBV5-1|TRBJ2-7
CASSLETGQLSYEQYF
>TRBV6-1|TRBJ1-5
CASSPGQSLQEPQHF
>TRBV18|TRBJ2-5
CASSPQGQGTQYF
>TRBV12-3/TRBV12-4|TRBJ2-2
CASSRDRGPGELFF
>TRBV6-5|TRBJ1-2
CASSYSVGTGGGYTF
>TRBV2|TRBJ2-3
CASTEEGTSTDTQYF
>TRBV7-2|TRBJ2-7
CASSPQQGLLSYEQYF
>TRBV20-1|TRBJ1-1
CSARRTGANTEAFF
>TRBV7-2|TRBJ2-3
CAYRENTDTQYF
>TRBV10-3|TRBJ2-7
CAISDPGQGGYEQYF
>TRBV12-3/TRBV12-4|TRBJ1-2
CASSFRSGISGYTF
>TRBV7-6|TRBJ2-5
CASSLDSWTGAETQYF
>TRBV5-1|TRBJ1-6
CASSSYNSPLHF
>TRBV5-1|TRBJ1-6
CASSLQGQRNSPLHF
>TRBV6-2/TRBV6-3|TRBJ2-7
CASRISSSYEQYF
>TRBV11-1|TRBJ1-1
CASRLGSMNTEAFF